The rows below give T cell receptor beta chains drawn from one sample of a study of T cells in Graves' hyperthyroidism and ophthalmopathy. TCRdb passed the multiplex PCR reads through MiXCR, listing each CDR3 protein once. The profile shows some 460,000 distinct CDR3 sequences, about 15% of them singletons. The sample taken for sequencing was blood. The receptors here all came from a woman aged 18-29 years with Graves' hyperthyroidism. The conserved cysteine and the conserved F or W are not part of the CDR3 here.

J: TRBJ2-3; V: TRBV5-4; CDR3: ASSQTSGRAATQY
J: TRBJ2-5; V: TRBV27; CDR3: ASSHGGPETQY
J: TRBJ2-7; V: TRBV7-9; CDR3: ASSLGPGGSTYEQY
J: TRBJ2-7; V: TRBV6-1; CDR3: ASRERELGYEQY
J: TRBJ1-1; V: TRBV6-6; CDR3: ASSYGTPRRAF
J: TRBJ2-2; V: TRBV11-2; CDR3: ASSLGSGGTGELF
J: TRBJ2-7; V: TRBV4-1; CDR3: ASSQMGLGGFEQY
J: TRBJ1-5; V: TRBV5-1; CDR3: ASAGGSNQPQH
J: TRBJ2-5; V: TRBV7-9; CDR3: ASSYLGPQETQY
J: TRBJ1-2; V: TRBV10-3; CDR3: AITPGGGETYGYT
J: TRBJ2-7; V: TRBV19; CDR3: ASGPSWDEPNYEQY
J: TRBJ1-2; V: TRBV2; CDR3: ASSETGISGYT
J: TRBJ1-2; V: TRBV4-1; CDR3: ASSSRGGAFSYYGYT
J: TRBJ1-2; V: TRBV5-1; CDR3: ASSLVGDGYT
J: TRBJ2-1; V: TRBV11-2; CDR3: ASSLGGVYNEQF
J: TRBJ2-7; V: TRBV18; CDR3: ASSSERPYEQY
J: TRBJ2-7; V: TRBV18; CDR3: ASSPPGFYEQY
J: TRBJ1-3; V: TRBV27; CDR3: ASSGTGVSGNTIY
J: TRBJ2-1; V: TRBV3-1; CDR3: ASSQGRGAYNEQF
J: TRBJ1-2; V: TRBV20-1; CDR3: SARTGYGYT
J: TRBJ1-6; V: TRBV15; CDR3: ATSRDNSPLH
J: TRBJ2-7; V: TRBV20-1; CDR3: SARDEEGISSYEQY
J: TRBJ2-7; V: TRBV4-1; CDR3: ASSQTGTYASGRPYEQY
J: TRBJ2-7; V: TRBV14; CDR3: ASSQERGAHEQY
J: TRBJ2-7; V: TRBV25-1; CDR3: ASSESGIAYEQY
J: TRBJ2-7; V: TRBV19; CDR3: ASSRDRGDLYEQY
J: TRBJ2-5; V: TRBV12-3/TRBV12-4; CDR3: ASRYRETQY
J: TRBJ2-7; V: TRBV2; CDR3: ASSKDRVYEQY
J: TRBJ2-7; V: TRBV5-1; CDR3: ASSLAPQYEQY
J: TRBJ1-1; V: TRBV2; CDR3: ASRAPIMNTEAF
J: TRBJ2-5; V: TRBV27; CDR3: ASGFQETQY
J: TRBJ2-3; V: TRBV11-2; CDR3: ASSRRLAGTDTQY
J: TRBJ2-7; V: TRBV6-1; CDR3: ASSELVYEQY
J: TRBJ1-5; V: TRBV6-1; CDR3: ASSPSLDRYSNQPQH
J: TRBJ2-1; V: TRBV7-6; CDR3: ASSPPQRPREQF
J: TRBJ2-5; V: TRBV7-6; CDR3: ASRSASGGSGETQY
J: TRBJ2-7; V: TRBV5-1; CDR3: ASSLQSGSYEQY
J: TRBJ1-5; V: TRBV5-5; CDR3: ASSLYWGDQPQH
J: TRBJ2-5; V: TRBV20-1; CDR3: SAQDQETQY
J: TRBJ1-6; V: TRBV6-4; CDR3: ASSVSTGPASPLH